This T cell receptor beta chain was captured by sequencing in a study of blood T cell repertoires in COVID-19. For the study at large: Sample material is recorded as cDNA or gDNA derived from T cells, B-cell-depleted T cells, or PBMCs.

Authors' processing steps: Estimation of nucleated cell counts was performed using reference gene primer amplification. Measured with immunoSEQ multiplex PCR; TCRdb has only the in-frame clones, and not every one. That table is the source of V, J and clone size, and D and trimming were worked out from the DNA. The sample lists approximately 85,000 clones, around 84% occurring once. Sequencing input: peripheral blood. This TCR was recovered from an elderly woman in a cohort sampled during active or convalescent COVID-19.

The CDR3 DNA reads TGTGCCAGCAGCCACACGTTGAGCTCCTACAATGAGCAGTTCTTC. Its translation: CASSHTLSSYNEQFF. V and J are TRBV3-1 (or the pseudogene TRBV3-2) and TRBJ2-1; D uncertain. The V gene lost 3 bases and the J gene lost 0 bases, with 9 bases spanning the gap. Germline CDR1 reads LGHDT; CDR2 reads YNNKEL (reference sequence). The CDR3 consists of 15 residues.